Following are 17 T cell receptor beta chains from one sample sequenced in a study of PD-L1 blockade in urothelial cancer. Using immunoSEQ multiplex PCR, the repertoire was profiled, and TCRdb retains in-frame clones only, with some absent. Of 85,000 to 90,000 clones in the sample, around 90% were seen once. Time point meaning: pretreatment peripheral blood. The material sequenced was PBMCs, taken around atezolizumab (anti-PD-L1) treatment. These receptors were collected from an elderly woman with urothelial cancer.

Here the CDR3 DNA reads TGTGCCAGCAGCCCGGCCGGGACAGGGAGCAATGAGCAGTTCTTC. It codes for CASSPAGTGSNEQFF. The chain recombines TRBV5-8 with TRBJ2-1; TRBD1 matches at 9 bases. From germline, CDR1 is SGHTS and CDR2 YDEGEE. This CDR3 is built from 15 residues. The V segment lost 4 bases and the J segment 6 bases; nucleotides outside the gene matches: 8.

The chain links TRBV5-1 to TRBJ2-3; 16 bases align to TRBD2. Per the germline V gene, CDR1 is SGHRS and CDR2 is YFSETQ. The CDR3 is 17 amino acids. V lost 6 bases to trimming and J lost 2 bases; unmatched junction nucleotides: 6. This CDR3 reads CASNPGLAGGYTDTQYF. The CDR3 nucleotides read TGCGCCAGCAATCCGGGACTAGCGGGAGGGTACACAGATACGCAGTATTTT.

The sample holds a few counts of this clone. The chain combines TRBV28 with TRBJ2-2, with TRBD1 as a possible D gene (5 bases). The germline gives CDR1 MDHEN, CDR2 SYDVKM. Trimming shortened V by 4 bases and J by 7 bases, and 13 bases separated the two germline ends. This CDR3 has 14 amino acids. Here the CDR3 reads CASSSLDSYGELFF. Written as DNA, the CDR3 is TGTGCCAGCAGTTCATTAGACAGTTACGGGGAGCTGTTTTTT.

This clone was counted once. The chain combines TRBV18 with TRBJ2-7; 7 bases agree with TRBD2. The germline V gene has CDR1 KGHSH and CDR2 LQKENI. Germline trimming cut 6 bases from V and 6 bases from J; bases unmatched to any gene: 11. CDR3 length: 14 residues. The CDR3 region has the DNA TGTGCCAGCTCGGGGAGGGCAGGAGCCTTCGAGCAGTACTTC. It is translated as CASSGRAGAFEQYF.

V is TRBV30 and J is TRBJ2-3; a weak D match, TRBD1 (6 bases). V was clipped by 3 bases and J by 0 bases, with 19 bases between them. CDR3 length: 17 amino acids. Per the germline V gene, CDR1 is GTSNPN and CDR2 is SVGIG (reference sequence). DNA of the CDR3: TGTGCCTGGAGCCCCTTGTCGGCACAGGGCAGCACAGATACGCAGTATTTT. Translation gives CAWSPLSAQGSTDTQYF.

This chain joins TRBV28 and TRBJ2-2, with TRBD2 as a possible D gene (6 bases). The CDR3 spans 15 residues. Germline loops: CDR1 MDHEN, CDR2 SYDVKM. The ends were cut back, 9 bases at V and 0 bases at J, with 14 bases in the middle. Here the CDR3 reads CASRTTGANTGELFF. The CDR3 DNA sequence: TGTGCCAGTCGAACGACGGGAGCGAACACCGGGGAGCTGTTTTTT.

The rearrangement joins TRBV7-9 to TRBJ2-5; 7 bases are shared with TRBD2. Germline lookup yields CDR1 SEHNR and CDR2 FQNEAQ (reference sequence). Unmatched junction bases numbered 6, after V lost 8 bases and J lost 0 bases. The CDR3 consists of 14 residues. The CDR3 DNA reads as TGTGCCAGCGGCGGACTAGAGTACCAAGAGACCCAGTACTTC. It specifies CASGGLEYQETQYF. The entire variable domain, with the rest obtained from reference TRBV7-9 and TRBJ2-5, is as follows: DTGVSQNPRHKITKRGQNVTFRCDPISEHNRLYWYRQTLGQGPEFLTYFQNEAQLEKSRLLSDRFSAERPKGSFSTLEIQRTEQGDSAMYLCASGGLEYQETQYFGPGTRLLVL.

This clone was detected once. J is TRBJ1-3 and V is TRBV9; no clear D gene. Germline values: CDR1 SGDLS, CDR2 YYNGEE. This CDR3 is 14 amino acids long. Between the trimmed V and J ends, which lost 0 bases and 0 bases, there was a span of 4 bases. CDR3: CASSVDTSGNTIYF. CDR3 nucleotides: TGTGCCAGCAGCGTAGACACCTCTGGAAACACCATATATTTT.

CDR3 residues: CASSFRQNYEQYF. DNA for the CDR3: TGTGCCAGCAGCTTCCGACAGAACTACGAGCAGTACTTC. The genes are TRBV7-8 and TRBJ2-7; D may be TRBD1 (5 bases). The CDR3 spans 13 residues. Trimming stripped 3 bases from V and 3 bases from J, with 9 bases between. Germline V lookup: CDR1 SGHVS, CDR2 FQNEAQ.

The chain carries TRBV20-1 and TRBJ2-7; possible D gene TRBD2, 5 bases. Deletions cut 7 bases from V and 6 bases from J, with 13 bases between. The CDR3 consists of 11 residues. The germline V gene has CDR1 DFQATT and CDR2 SNEGSKA (reference sequence). CDR3 protein: CSVSSGSEQYF. CDR3 sequence (DNA): TGCAGTGTCTCCTCGGGGAGCGAGCAGTACTTC.

The genes are TRBV9 and TRBJ1-2; possible D gene TRBD1, 5 bases. Trimming removed 0 bases from V and 3 bases from J, with 12 bases in between. The CDR3 is 15 amino acids. Per germline, CDR1 SGDLS and CDR2 YYNGEE. CDR3: CASSVAVQGHYGYTF. In nucleotides, the CDR3 is TGTGCCAGCAGCGTAGCCGTTCAGGGCCACTATGGCTACACCTTC.

The CDR3 nucleotides are TGTGCCAGCAGTCCCGGAGCGTTCTACGAGCAGTACTTC. Translating it yields CASSPGAFYEQYF. The chain combines TRBV28 with TRBJ2-7; no definite D call. Looked up from germline, CDR1 is MDHEN and CDR2 is SYDVKM. V lost 5 bases and J lost 3, with 11 bases in between. The CDR3 consists of 13 residues.

The chain carries TRBV7-9 and TRBJ1-2, with a possible D match to TRBD1 (5 bases). Trimming took 5 bases from V and 6 from J, leaving 16 bases between them. This CDR3 has 14 amino acids. Germline CDR1 SEHNR, CDR2 FQNEAQ (reference sequence). The CDR3 region is CASSPRQGLDGYTF. DNA for the CDR3: TGTGCCAGCAGCCCCAGGCAGGGTCTCGATGGCTACACCTTC. The full variable domain, completed using reference TRBV7-9 and TRBJ1-2, is DTGVSQNPRHKITKRGQNVTFRCDPISEHNRLYWYRQTLGQGPEFLTYFQNEAQLEKSRLLSDRFSAERPKGSFSTLEIQRTEQGDSAMYLCASSPRQGLDGYTFGSGTRLTVV.

J is TRBJ1-1 and V is TRBV18; TRBD1 agrees at 7 bases. The CDR3 totals 14 residues. The germline V gene encodes CDR1 KGHSH and CDR2 LQKENI. J gave up 3 bases and V 2 bases, and 3 bases lay outside the gene matches. CDR3 nucleotide sequence: TGTGCCAGCTCACCAACAGGGGAGGACACTGAAGCTTTCTTT. As protein: CASSPTGEDTEAFF.

This chain connects TRBV19 to TRBJ2-5; 14 bases map to TRBD2. CDR3 length: 18 residues. Germline CDR1 is LNHDA and CDR2 is SQIVND (reference sequence). J gave up 5 bases and V 9 bases, and 17 bases lay outside the gene matches. CDR3 region: CASSGLAGVPPFPETQYF. The DNA of the CDR3 is TGTGCCAGCTCGGGACTAGCGGGAGTTCCCCCTTTCCCGGAGACCCAGTACTTC.

The CDR3, as DNA: TGTGCCAGCAGCTTAGGTGGGACTAGCTACGAGCAGTACTTC. Its translation: CASSLGGTSYEQYF. This chain joins TRBV7-9 and TRBJ2-7; TRBD2 agrees at 8 bases. The CDR3 consists of 14 residues. Germline CDR1 reads SEHNR; CDR2 reads FQNEAQ (reference sequence). The J segment lost 3 bases and the V segment lost 1 base, leaving 2 bases of the junction unmatched.

The chain employs TRBV5-1 and TRBJ1-1, with D perhaps matching TRBD1 (6 bases). The V gene lost 1 base and the J gene lost 4 bases, with 17 bases spanning the gap. CDR3 length: 16 amino acids. Per germline, CDR1 SGHRS and CDR2 YFSETQ. CDR3 loop: CASSLTTGIRFTEAFF. The CDR3 DNA reads TGCGCCAGCAGCTTGACCACAGGGATTAGGTTCACTGAAGCTTTCTTT.